The 17 T cell receptor beta chains listed next were all sequenced from one sample in a study of blood T cell repertoires in COVID-19. Only in-frame clones appear in the TCRdb table, and some are missing; sequencing was by immunoSEQ multiplex PCR. Counted here are 130,000 to 150,000 clones, roughly 84% occurring once; the ten biggest clones make up under 7%. The sample was PBMCs or T cells enriched from blood (not recorded which). Receptors originate from a woman between 45 and 65 years old who had been exposed to COVID-19.

The chain couples TRBV12-5 to TRBJ1-1; D not certain. Germline loops: CDR1 LGHNT, CDR2 FRNRAP. This CDR3 spans 15 amino acids. The V end was cut by 1 base, the J end by 0 bases, with 9 bases between. The CDR3 nucleotides are TGTGCTAGTGGTTTGGCGAGACAAATGAACACTGAAGCTTTCTTT. This encodes CASGLARQMNTEAFF.

The J gene is TRBJ1-1, the V gene TRBV9; D perhaps matches TRBD1 (5 bases). Germline V gene data show CDR1 as SGDLS and CDR2 as YYNGEE. This CDR3 spans 15 amino acids. V was clipped by 3 bases and J by 0 bases, with 12 bases between them. CDR3 amino acids: CASSAQGGVNTEAFF. Here the CDR3 DNA reads TGTGCCAGCAGCGCGCAGGGAGGTGTGAACACTGAAGCTTTCTTT.

This clone was counted between two and nine times. Written as DNA, the CDR3 is TGTGCCAGCAGCTTTGGACAGGTTGAAGCTTTCTTT. The encoded protein is CASSFGQVEAFF. The gene calls are TRBV7-9 and TRBJ1-1, with TRBD1 matching over 7 bases. Germline loops: CDR1 SEHNR, CDR2 FQNEAQ (reference sequence). V lost 3 bases to trimming and J lost 7 bases; unmatched junction nucleotides: 2. CDR3 length equals 12 residues.

V is TRBV19 and J is TRBJ1-5; 7 nucleotides align to TRBD1. V gave up 0 bases and J gave up 7 bases; unmatched junction bases: 6. The CDR3 runs to 15 residues. Looked up from germline, CDR1 is LNHDA and CDR2 is SQIVND (reference sequence). This CDR3 is CASSIDLSRGQPQHF. DNA of the CDR3: TGTGCCAGTAGTATAGATCTCTCCAGGGGGCAGCCCCAGCATTTT. The full variable domain, completed using reference TRBV19 and TRBJ1-5, is DGGITQSPKYLFRKEGQNVTLSCEQNLNHDAMYWYRQDPGQGLRLIYYSQIVNDFQKGDIAEGYSVSREKKESFPLTVTSAQKNPTAFYLCASSIDLSRGQPQHFGDGTRLSIL.

The chain is built from TRBV19 and TRBJ2-3, with 12 bases matching TRBD2. Trimming removed 1 base from V and 3 bases from J; junction bases left unmatched: 5. This CDR3 is 17 amino acids long. Germline V CDR1 and CDR2: LNHDA, SQIVND (reference sequence). CDR3 region: CASSIGLAGGRTDTQYF. Written as DNA, the CDR3 is TGTGCCAGTAGTATAGGGCTAGCGGGGGGGCGAACAGATACGCAGTATTTT.

The chain uses TRBV6-2 or TRBV6-3 and TRBJ1-1; D is unclear. V shed 2 bases and J shed 6 bases, with 19 bases lying between them. CDR3 size: 16 residues. Germline V lookup: CDR1 MNHEY, CDR2 SVGEGT. The CDR3: CASSYQLAGRRAEAFF. The CDR3 DNA reads as TGTGCCAGCAGTTACCAGTTGGCAGGCCGGCGCGCTGAAGCTTTCTTT.

The V and J genes are TRBV29-1 and TRBJ2-7; 10 bases line up with TRBD1. The CDR3 is 14 residues long. V was pared by 6 bases and J by 7 bases, with 12 bases of the junction left unmatched. Germline V gene data show CDR1 as SQVTM and CDR2 as ANQGSEA. CDR3 in amino acids: CSVPRTGGPDEQYF. CDR3 coding DNA: TGCAGCGTGCCCCGGACAGGGGGTCCCGATGAGCAGTACTTC.

The CDR3 spells CASSRLLGGTGELFF. In DNA form, the CDR3 reads TGTGCCAGCAGTCGCCTACTAGGAGGCACCGGGGAGCTGTTTTTT. The chain combines TRBV6-5 with TRBJ2-2, with D possibly being TRBD2 (5 bases). The CDR3 is 15 residues long. CDR1 and CDR2 from the germline V gene are MNHEY and SVGAGI. Trimming left V 5 bases short and J 4 bases short, with 14 bases between.

V and J are TRBV27 and TRBJ2-7; D might be TRBD1 (7 bases). The CDR3 runs 15 residues. Germline values: CDR1 MNHEY, CDR2 SMNVEV (reference sequence). Trimming took off 6 bases at V and 2 bases at J, with 17 bases between the two ends. CDR3 loop: CASSLRGRGPYEQYF. CDR3 nucleotides: TGTGCCAGCAGCTTAAGGGGGCGGGGACCCTACGAGCAGTACTTC.

DNA for the CDR3: TGTGCCAGCAGCCTAGGAGACAGGGCGTGGGCTTTCTTT. Translation: CASSLGDRAWAFF. The chain carries TRBV11-2 and TRBJ1-1; 7 bases match TRBD1. V gave up 5 bases and J gave up 11 bases; unmatched junction bases: 11. Germline CDR1 and CDR2: SGHAT and FQNNGV. CDR3 size: 13 residues. The full variable domain, its missing parts supplied by reference TRBV11-2 and TRBJ1-1, is EAGVAQSPRYKIIEKRQSVAFWCNPISGHATLYWYQQILGQGPKLLIQFQNNGVVDDSQLPKDRFSAERLKGVDSTLKIQPAKLEDSAVYLCASSLGDRAWAFFGQGTRLTVV.

The chain recombines TRBV2 with TRBJ1-5, with 7 nucleotides matching TRBD1. This CDR3 has 17 amino acids. Trimming removed 2 bases from V and 0 bases from J; junction bases left unmatched: 7. CDR1 SNHLY and CDR2 FYNNEI come from the germline V gene. The CDR3: CASSEFPDRASNQPQHF. Written as DNA, the CDR3 is TGTGCCAGCAGTGAATTCCCCGACAGGGCTAGCAATCAGCCCCAGCATTTT.

The chain links TRBV7-3 to TRBJ2-1, with D perhaps matching TRBD2 (5 bases). Germline lookup yields CDR1 SGHTA and CDR2 FQGTGA. CDR3 length: 17 residues. V lost 2 bases to trimming and J lost 4 bases, with 18 bases between them. Here the CDR3 DNA reads TGTGCCAGCAGCTTAGGCCCCTGGACTGAACCTTACAATGAGCAGTTCTTC. It translates to CASSLGPWTEPYNEQFF.

CDR3 residues: CASSMQGAQPQHF. In nucleotides, the CDR3 is TGTGCCAGTAGTATGCAGGGGGCCCAGCCCCAGCATTTT. The V call is TRBV19, the J call TRBJ1-5; 8 bases map to TRBD1. The CDR3 has 13 amino acids. Germline V gene lookup returns CDR1 LNHDA and CDR2 SQIVND (reference sequence). The J segment lost 7 bases and the V segment lost 3 bases, leaving 2 bases of the junction unmatched.

The gene calls are TRBV2 and TRBJ2-1; 7 nucleotides align to TRBD2. CDR1 and CDR2 (germline): SNHLY, FYNNEI. The CDR3 sequence is 15 residues long. The V gene end was trimmed by 5 bases and the J gene end by 6 bases; junction bases not matched to a gene: 10. CDR3 sequence reads: CASSLARERSNEQFF. CDR3 DNA: TGTGCCAGCAGTCTAGCGCGGGAGCGGAGCAATGAGCAGTTCTTC.

V gene TRBV20-1 combines with J gene TRBJ1-1; the match to TRBD1 covers 8 bases. Trimming cost V 3 bases and J 5 bases; bases outside gene matches: 11. This CDR3 spans 15 amino acids. Germline CDR1 reads DFQATT; CDR2 reads SNEGSKA (reference sequence). CDR3 nucleotides: TGCAGTGCTAGTACTACTACAGGGGGAGATACTGAAGCTTTCTTT. Amino acid sequence: CSASTTTGGDTEAFF.

The rearrangement links TRBV18 to TRBJ2-1, with 9 positions matching TRBD2. Germline V gene lookup returns CDR1 KGHSH and CDR2 LQKENI. The V and J ends lost 0 bases and 2 bases, in that order; junction bases with no gene match: 14. This CDR3 has 20 residues. This CDR3 reads CASSPPLQLRGGEPYNEQFF. In DNA, the CDR3 is TGTGCCAGCTCACCACCCTTGCAGCTGCGGGGGGGCGAGCCCTACAATGAGCAGTTCTTC.

V gene TRBV27 combines with J gene TRBJ2-2; D might be TRBD1 (5 bases). CDR1 and CDR2 (germline): MNHEY, SMNVEV (reference sequence). CDR3 length: 15 amino acids. The V and J ends lost 3 bases and 4 bases respectively, with 12 bases between them. CDR3 coding DNA: TGTGCCAGCAGTTTTTTCACCCAGGGCACCGGGGAGCTGTTTTTT. Amino acid sequence: CASSFFTQGTGELFF.